The TCR beta chain described here comes from a study of T cells in Graves' hyperthyroidism and ophthalmopathy. Regions amplified from RNA transcripts were the TCR beta CDR3 regions. RT-PCR in the first round (using the HTBI primer set) targeted the TCR CDR3. TCRdb called the multiplex PCR reads again in MiXCR, with one record for every CDR3 protein. The sample holds some 740,000 distinct CDR3 sequences; 14% are singletons and the top ten take more than 8.5%. This clonotype was found many times. The target antigen is unknown. Study results and limitations: Blood also contained most expanded thyroid clonotypes above 0.001.

Diagnostic assessment was based on clinical symptoms, serum thyroxine and TRAb, thyroid ultrasound and orbital computed tomography. V was cut by 0 bases and J by 3 bases, with 21 bases left in between. The CDR3 loop spans 18 amino acids. CDR1 and CDR2 from the germline V gene are DFQATT and SNEGSKA (reference sequence). Sequencing was performed on blood. The sequence derives from a woman between 18 and 30 years old with Graves' hyperthyroidism. J is TRBJ2-1 and V is TRBV20-1; D is possibly TRBD2 (5 bases). Written as DNA, the CDR3 is TGCAGTGCTAGAGAGGTTCCGACGAGCGGCTACTACTACAATGAGCAGTTCTTC. Translation: CSAREVPTSGYYYNEQFF.